This T cell receptor beta chain emerged from a study of blood T cell repertoires in COVID-19. Looking at the study overall: The origin of the acute and convalescent COVID-19 samples was the United States, Italy and Spain. The analysed material was cDNA or gDNA that came from T cells, B-cell-depleted T cells, or PBMCs.

Germline loops: CDR1 SGHAT, CDR2 FQDESV (reference sequence). Trimming shortened V by 5 bases and J by 0 bases, and 13 bases separated the two germline ends. This CDR3 spans 16 amino acids. In the study's own analysis: Estimation of nucleated cell counts was performed using reference gene primer amplification. The method was immunoSEQ multiplex PCR; TCRdb's version includes in-frame clones alone and lacks a portion of them. V and J calls plus clone size are reproduced from that table; the DNA served to infer D and trimming. The sample has 100,000 to 120,000 clones, less than 85% seen once; the top ten hold 3% to 4%.

Material: peripheral blood. J is TRBJ2-2 and V is TRBV11-1; D possibly corresponds to TRBD1 (5 bases). The TCR comes from a woman aged 80 or over with acute or convalescent COVID-19. CDR3 nucleotides: TGTGCCAGCAGCCTTCTGTACAGGTCGAACACCGGGGAGCTGTTTTTT. It specifies CASSLLYRSNTGELFF.